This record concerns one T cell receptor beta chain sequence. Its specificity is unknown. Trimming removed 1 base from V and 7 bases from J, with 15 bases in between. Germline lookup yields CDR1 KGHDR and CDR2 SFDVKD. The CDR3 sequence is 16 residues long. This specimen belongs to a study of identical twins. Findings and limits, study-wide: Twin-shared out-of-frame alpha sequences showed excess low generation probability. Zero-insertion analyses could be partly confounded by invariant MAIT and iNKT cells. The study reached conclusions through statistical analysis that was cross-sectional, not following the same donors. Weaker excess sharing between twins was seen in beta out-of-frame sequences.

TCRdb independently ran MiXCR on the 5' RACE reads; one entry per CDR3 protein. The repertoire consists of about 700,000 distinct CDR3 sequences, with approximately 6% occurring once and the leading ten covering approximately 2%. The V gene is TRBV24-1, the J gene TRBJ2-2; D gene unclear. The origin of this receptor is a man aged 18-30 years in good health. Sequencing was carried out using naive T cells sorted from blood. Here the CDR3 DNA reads TGTGCCACCAGTGATTTCGAGAAAGCAGAGCTCGGGGAGCTGTTTTTT. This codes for CATSDFEKAELGELFF.